Each of the 6 T cell receptor beta chains below was sequenced from the same sample in a study of cytomegalovirus exposure and HLA in healthy donors. The PCR employed 60 Vbeta primers together with 13 Jbeta primers. Repertoires were generated with immunoSEQ multiplex PCR, while TCRdb's copy carries only in-frame clones and drops some. The sample records some 190,000 clones, roughly 88% being singletons. Material for sequencing was PBMCs. The receptors here all came from a boy aged 2-9 years in good health and CMV-seronegative.

The chain employs TRBV28 and TRBJ2-7, with D possibly matching TRBD1 (5 bases). V gave up 7 bases and J gave up 4 bases, with 14 bases separating them. Per germline, CDR1 MDHEN and CDR2 SYDVKM. The CDR3 spans 13 residues. This CDR3 is CASTGRGQYEQYF. DNA for the CDR3: TGTGCCAGCACCGGTAGGGGTCAGTACGAGCAGTACTTC.

This sequence joins TRBV27 and TRBJ2-7; tentatively, D is TRBD2 (6 bases). Germline CDR1 MNHEY, CDR2 SMNVEV (reference sequence). There are 14 residues in the CDR3. Trimming cost V 8 bases and J 0 bases, with 14 bases left between them. The CDR3 nucleotides are TGTGCCAGCCGGCCCGGGGGAAGCTCCTACGAGCAGTACTTC. Its protein is CASRPGGSSYEQYF.

This sequence joins TRBV6-5 and TRBJ2-1; D unresolved. V shed 0 bases and J shed 8 bases, with 11 bases lying between them. Germline-derived CDR1 and CDR2 are MNHEY and SVGAGI. This CDR3 is built from 14 residues. The CDR3 protein is CASSYSGSYYEQFF. CDR3 in DNA: TGTGCCAGCAGTTACTCGGGTAGCTATTATGAGCAGTTCTTC.

This CDR3 reads CASSSSSGPTDTQYF. CDR3 nucleotides: TGTGCCAGCAGCTCATCTAGCGGGCCCACAGATACGCAGTATTTT. The chain joins TRBV7-2 to TRBJ2-3; 8 bases fit TRBD2. V trimming: 4 bases; J trimming: 2 bases; junction bases outside the gene matches: 5. The CDR3 contains 15 residues. Germline CDR1 reads SGHTA; CDR2 reads FQGNSA. The full variable domain, rest sourced from reference TRBV7-2 and TRBJ2-3, is GAGVSQSPSNKVTEKGKDVELRCDPISGHTALYWYRQSLGQGLEFLIYFQGNSAPDKSGLPSDRFSAERTGGSVSTLTIQRTQQEDSAVYLCASSSSSGPTDTQYFGPGTRLTVL.

J is TRBJ2-7 and V is TRBV18, with D maybe TRBD2 (6 bases). The CDR3 spans 13 residues. V was trimmed by 4 bases and J by 4 bases, leaving 11 bases between them. From germline, CDR1 is KGHSH and CDR2 LQKENI. The CDR3 reads CASSRRDGYEQYV. The CDR3 nucleotides are TGTGCCAGCTCACGGAGGGACGGTTACGAGCAGTACGTC.

The chain joins TRBV7-6 to TRBJ2-3; TRBD2 matches at 15 bases. Germline CDR1 and CDR2: SGHVS and FNYEAQ. V was clipped by 4 bases and J by 5 bases; unmatched bases: 10. The CDR3 has 18 residues. The CDR3 region has the DNA TGTGCCAGCAGCTCCTCCGGGACTAGCGGGGGGAGGGAAGATACGCAGTATTTT. This sequence encodes CASSSSGTSGGREDTQYF.